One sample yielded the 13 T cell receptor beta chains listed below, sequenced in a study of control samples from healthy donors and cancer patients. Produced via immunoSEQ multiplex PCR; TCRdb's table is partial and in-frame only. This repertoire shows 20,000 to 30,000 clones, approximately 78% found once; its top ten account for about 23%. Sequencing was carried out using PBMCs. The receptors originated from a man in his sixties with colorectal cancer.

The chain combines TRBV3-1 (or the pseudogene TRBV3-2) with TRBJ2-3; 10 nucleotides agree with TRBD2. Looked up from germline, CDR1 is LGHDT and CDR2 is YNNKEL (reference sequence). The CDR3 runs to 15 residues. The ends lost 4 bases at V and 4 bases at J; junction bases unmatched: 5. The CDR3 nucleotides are TGTGCCAGCAGCCGACCCGGACTAGCGGCAGATACGCAGTATTTT. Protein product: CASSRPGLAADTQYF.

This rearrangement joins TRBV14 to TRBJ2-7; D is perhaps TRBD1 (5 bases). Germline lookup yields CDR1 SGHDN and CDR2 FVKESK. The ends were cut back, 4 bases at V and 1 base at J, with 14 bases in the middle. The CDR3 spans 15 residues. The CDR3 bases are TGTGCCAGCAGCCGGAACTCCAGGGAATCCTACGAGCAGTACGTC. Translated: CASSRNSRESYEQYV.

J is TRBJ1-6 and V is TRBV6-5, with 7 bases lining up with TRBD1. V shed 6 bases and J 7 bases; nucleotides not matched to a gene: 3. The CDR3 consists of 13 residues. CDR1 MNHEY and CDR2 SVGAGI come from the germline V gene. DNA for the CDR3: TGTGCCAGCAGGACAGGGAACAATTCACCCCTCCACTTT. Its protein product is CASRTGNNSPLHF.

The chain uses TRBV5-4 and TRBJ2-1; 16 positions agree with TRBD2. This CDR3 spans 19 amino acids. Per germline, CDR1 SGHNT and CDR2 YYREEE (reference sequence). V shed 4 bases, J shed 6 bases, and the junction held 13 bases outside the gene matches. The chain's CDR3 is CASSQGQGTSGGASNEQFF. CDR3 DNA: TGTGCCAGCAGCCAGGGACAGGGGACTAGCGGGGGGGCCAGCAATGAGCAGTTCTTC. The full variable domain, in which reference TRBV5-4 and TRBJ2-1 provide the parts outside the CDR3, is ETGVTQSPTHLIKTRGQQVTLRCSSQSGHNTVSWYQQALGQGPQFIFQYYREEENGRGNFPPRFSGLQFPNYSSELNVNALELDDSALYLCASSQGQGTSGGASNEQFFGPGTRLTVL.

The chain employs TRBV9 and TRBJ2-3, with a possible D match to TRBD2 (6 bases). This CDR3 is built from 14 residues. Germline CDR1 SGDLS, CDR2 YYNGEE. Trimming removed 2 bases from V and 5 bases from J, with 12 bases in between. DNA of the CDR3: TGTGCCAGCAGCGTCCGGGAGCGATTAGATACGCAGTATTTT. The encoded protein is CASSVRERLDTQYF.

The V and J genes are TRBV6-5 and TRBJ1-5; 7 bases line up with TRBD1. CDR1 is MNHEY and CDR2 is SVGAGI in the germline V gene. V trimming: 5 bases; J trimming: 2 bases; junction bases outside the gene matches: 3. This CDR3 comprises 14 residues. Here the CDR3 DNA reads TGTGCCAGCAGTAGGACAGGCCGCAATCAGCCCCAGCATTTT. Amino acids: CASSRTGRNQPQHF.

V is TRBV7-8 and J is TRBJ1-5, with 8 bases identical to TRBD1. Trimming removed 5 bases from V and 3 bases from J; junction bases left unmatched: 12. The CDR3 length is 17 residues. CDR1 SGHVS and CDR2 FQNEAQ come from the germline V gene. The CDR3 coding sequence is TGTGCCAGCAGCCCAGCGACAGGGGCCCAGCACAATCAGCCCCAGCATTTT. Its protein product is CASSPATGAQHNQPQHF.

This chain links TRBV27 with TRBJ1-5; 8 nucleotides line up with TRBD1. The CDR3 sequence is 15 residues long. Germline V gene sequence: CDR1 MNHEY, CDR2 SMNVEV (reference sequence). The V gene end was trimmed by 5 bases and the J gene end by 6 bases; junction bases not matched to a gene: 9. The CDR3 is CASSPRTGQGQPQHF. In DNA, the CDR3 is TGTGCCAGCAGTCCCCGGACAGGGCAAGGTCAGCCCCAGCATTTT.

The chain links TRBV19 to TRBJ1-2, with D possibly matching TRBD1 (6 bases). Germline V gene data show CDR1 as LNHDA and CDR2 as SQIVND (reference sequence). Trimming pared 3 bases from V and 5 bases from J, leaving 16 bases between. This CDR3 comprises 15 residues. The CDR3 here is CASSIAGDGVYGYTF. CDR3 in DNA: TGTGCCAGTAGTATTGCAGGGGATGGGGTTTATGGCTACACCTTC.

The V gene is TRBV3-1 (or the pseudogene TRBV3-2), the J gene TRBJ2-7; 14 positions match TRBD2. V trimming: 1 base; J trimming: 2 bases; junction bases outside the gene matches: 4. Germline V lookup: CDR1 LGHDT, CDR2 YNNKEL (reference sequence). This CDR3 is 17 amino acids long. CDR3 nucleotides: TGTGCCAGCAGCCAAGGACTAGCGGGGGGGCCCACCTACGAGCAGTACGTC. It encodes CASSQGLAGGPTYEQYV.

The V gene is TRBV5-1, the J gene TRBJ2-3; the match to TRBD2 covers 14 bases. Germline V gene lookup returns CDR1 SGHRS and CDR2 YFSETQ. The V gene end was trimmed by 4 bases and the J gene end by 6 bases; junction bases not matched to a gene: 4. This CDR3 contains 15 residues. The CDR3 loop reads CASSVGLAGEDTQYF. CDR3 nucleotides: TGCGCCAGCAGCGTGGGACTAGCGGGGGAGGATACGCAGTATTTT.

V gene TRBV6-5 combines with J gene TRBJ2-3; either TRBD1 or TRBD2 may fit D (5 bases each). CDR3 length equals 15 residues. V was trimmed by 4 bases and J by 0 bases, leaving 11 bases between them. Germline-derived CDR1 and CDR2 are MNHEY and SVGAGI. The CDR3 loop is CASSSIGASTDTQYF. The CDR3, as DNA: TGTGCCAGCAGTTCAATCGGGGCTAGCACAGATACGCAGTATTTT.

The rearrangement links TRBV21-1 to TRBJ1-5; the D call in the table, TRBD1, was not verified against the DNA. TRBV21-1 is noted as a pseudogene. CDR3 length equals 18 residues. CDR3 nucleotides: TGTGCCAGCAGCAAAGACGACAGTTTACTTGTTGGCAATCAGCCCCAGCATTTT. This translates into CASSKDDSLLVGNQPQHF.